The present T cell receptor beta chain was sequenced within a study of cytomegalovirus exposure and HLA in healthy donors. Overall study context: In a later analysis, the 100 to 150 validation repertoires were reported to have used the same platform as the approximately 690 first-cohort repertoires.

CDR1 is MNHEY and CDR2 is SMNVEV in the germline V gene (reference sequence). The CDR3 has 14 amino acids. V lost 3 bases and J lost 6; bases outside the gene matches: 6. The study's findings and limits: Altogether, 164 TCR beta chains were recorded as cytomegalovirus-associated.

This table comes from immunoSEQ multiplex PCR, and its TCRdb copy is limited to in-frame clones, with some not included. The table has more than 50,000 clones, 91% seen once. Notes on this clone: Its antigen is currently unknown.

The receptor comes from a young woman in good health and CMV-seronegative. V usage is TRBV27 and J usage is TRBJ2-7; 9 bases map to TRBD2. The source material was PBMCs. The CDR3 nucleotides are TGTGCCAGCAGTTTGGGGACTAGCCCTTCCGAGCAGTACTTC. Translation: CASSLGTSPSEQYF.